Here is one TCR beta chain with its context. Its target is not known. Since all of the isolated RNA was reverse transcribed, expressed TCRB transcripts were what got sequenced. Clones were read by immunoSEQ multiplex PCR, and TCRdb kept only the in-frame ones, dropping some. Of fewer than 200,000 clones listed, 10% are singletons. This CDR3 contains 13 residues. Germline lookup yields CDR1 MNHNS and CDR2 SASEGT. The junction had 7 bases not matched to a gene; V was cut back by 8 bases and J by 5 bases. The data belong to a study of beta chain features in type 1 diabetes. Study observations and caveats: Within each of all four CD4+ subsets, Type 1 diabetes patients had TCRB CDR3s that were moderately but significantly shorter.

Sequencing was carried out using central memory CD4+ T cells from blood. The sequence derives from a man aged 30-40 years with type 1 diabetes. The chain uses TRBV6-1 and TRBJ2-7; 9 nucleotides match TRBD1. The CDR3 loop reads CASLGTGINEQYF. CDR3 nucleotides: TGTGCCAGCCTAGGGACAGGGATTAACGAGCAGTACTTC.